This entry is about one TCR beta chain. What antigen it recognizes has not been identified. One base away there is no much larger clone; base qualities are not given. The data derive from a study of cytomegalovirus exposure and HLA in healthy donors (dated by TCRdb to 2015 to 2018). About the full investigation: An earlier analysis of roughly 610 of the donors reported about 300 Gb of sequence data and some 110 million unique TCR beta sequences obtained from about 200 million T cells. An early release covering over 500 HLA-typed donors comprised approximately 300 gigabases of sequencing data and around 80 million unique TCR sequences. Of the roughly 400 genotyped donors, roughly 76% were placed in the genetic ancestry cluster associated with self-reported Caucasian donors. The study aimed to test whether signatures of past pathogen exposure could be identified by cataloging public T cell receptors. The T cell repertoires of around 730 subjects were profiled by immunosequencing and related to cytomegalovirus serostatus. In addition to the first cohort of 666 subjects, a separate validation cohort of around 110 different subjects was used. To predict cytomegalovirus infection status, the study brought together high-throughput TCR immunosequencing, statistical association of individual TCRs with disease status, and machine learning. A later analysis re-analyzed previously published TCR beta repertoires from 660 or so donors and added high-resolution HLA genotyping to study TCR occurrence patterns. Rather than drawing on any new phenotypic data, the later analysis identified candidate immune exposures from TCR beta sequences and the way those sequences occurred across donors. An earlier analysis of 587 of the donors applied high-throughput TCR beta sequencing to assess whether each TCR beta V gene segment acted as functional or pseudogenic. Donor age, sex, ethnicity and CMV serostatus were compiled alongside the repertoire data. A later genetic analysis took genome-wide SNP genotypes for about 55% of the 666 donors and used that subset as a discovery cohort. Every discovery cohort repertoire had been produced on one sequencing platform. Both class I and class II loci were covered by HLA typing, at four-digit resolution. Typing coverage differed by locus: A, B, C, DRB1 and DQB1 were typed in about 629-640 donors, DQA1 in about 560, DPA1 in over 600, and DPB1 in just under 490. Several DR-DQ haplotypes were handled as single units for association and clustering because linkage in the cohort was strong. On average, roughly 240,000 unique TCR beta nucleotide sequences were sequenced per donor among several hundred genotyped donors of the cohort, with 15% to 20% of those sequences being non-productive.

Libraries were built with the immunoSEQ multiplex PCR assay. A mixture of 60 forward primers for TCR Vbeta segments and 13 reverse primers for TCR Jbeta segments was used in the multiplex PCR. Amplification of the CDR3 region of rearranged TCR beta genes was performed with a multiplex PCR assay on genomic DNA. The amplified TCR beta libraries were sequenced on the Illumina HiSeq System as 87-base-pair reads. Per the source publication's procedure: Across the 500 to 700 repertoires, a later analysis counted approximately 83 million unique TCR beta chains, some 11 million of which were shared by at least two donors. A nearest-neighbor algorithm error-corrected the raw reads and collapsed the reads into unique sequences, merging closely related sequences to remove PCR and sequencing errors. Alignment of CDR3 sequences to IMGT reference sequences was used to assign V, D and J gene segments. For a sequence to be retained, at least a six-nucleotide match to both a V gene segment and a J gene segment was required. A rearrangement was called productive if the CDR3 had no stop codons and remained in frame with V and J, and every other rearrangement was called non-productive. CDR3 was defined by IMGT convention, running from the second conserved V-encoded cysteine to the conserved J-encoded phenylalanine. In an earlier analysis of just under 600 of the donors, sequences lacking an unambiguous match to a single V gene segment were excluded. In an earlier analysis of around 600 of the donors, V segments were called functional above 56.7% productive rearrangements and were called segregating when the between-donor standard deviation exceeded 5%. A statistical classification framework was built for diagnosing cytomegalovirus status from the catalog of TCR beta chain sequences. In a later analysis, TCR nucleotide sequences were compared against IMGT/GENE-DB human TR gene sequences so that V and J genes could be assigned. A later analysis assigned CDR3 sequences and most-parsimonious VDJ recombination scenarios with the TCRdist pipeline. In a later analysis, each TCR beta chain was defined by its CDR3 amino acid sequence together with its V-gene family, and reads lacking a unique V-gene family were excluded. As a way to deal with suspected cross-contamination and a sequencing artifact, a later analysis dropped 450 to 600 nucleotide sequences that were highly shared and had low generation probability. In a later analysis, a clonal expansion index was calculated for each public chain from normalized within-repertoire ranks of inferred template counts. In a later analysis, generation probabilities were computed using a VDJ recombination model fitted to out-of-frame rearrangements, and the results were checked against IGoR. A later analysis scored TCR-TCR, TCR-HLA and TCR-CMV co-occurrence with hypergeometric tests, applying a repertoire-size bias correction to TCR pairs. In a later analysis, false discovery rates were estimated by permuting HLA or CMV assignments 20 times. In a later analysis, co-occurring TCRs were grouped with DBSCAN, and TCRdist sequence similarity was added when clustering was performed within HLA-allele-positive subsets. Repertoires with fewer than 30,000 or more than 120,000 public chains, plus five repertoires with anomalous nucleotide sharing, were excluded from co-occurrence clustering. TCRdb carries this immuneACCESS record with in-frame sequences only. Its versions omit some clonotypes, under half of them owing to an unresolved V gene in the studies checked, with the rest unexplained. Clone size and V and J calls were adopted from that table, with D and trimming inferred from the DNA. The sample table holds about 110,000 clones, of which around four fifths were seen once. 1.3% of the sample rests with the top ten.

What the study reported, not specific to this receptor: A total of 150 to 200 TCR beta chains were listed by the study as associated with cytomegalovirus. The sequencing pipeline was judged likely to have produced a cluster of highly shared sequence variants as a technical artifact. A few of the identified cytomegalovirus-associated TCR beta chains were confirmed in vitro to be specific for cytomegalovirus antigens. In a later analysis, HLA-associated TCR beta chains showed more clonal expansion and lower generation probabilities than non-associated chains that were equally common. Immune exposure information for the cohort was limited to CMV serostatus. Only TCR beta chains were sequenced in this cohort, and the absence of alpha or paired-chain data limited detectable features. A later analysis associated about 17,000 TCR beta sequences with specific HLA alleles at a false discovery rate of 0.05. In both the original and validation cohorts, the classifier was reported to diagnose cytomegalovirus status with high specificity and sensitivity. An association between a missense DCLRE1C variant and V-gene and J-gene trimming of TCR beta chains was found in a later genetic analysis and replicated in an independent cohort. Sequencing depth was assumed to be roughly uniform across donors in the presence/absence analyses, though that assumption may not hold. When HLA alleles, especially DR and DQ, strongly co-occurred, TCR associations were difficult to assign to individual alleles. Because the 87-base-pair reads could not distinguish some IMGT-functional V segments, including TRBV6-2 and TRBV6-3, those segments were excluded. Linkage disequilibrium might explain the correlated functional status among segregating V segments, but an unknown experimental factor could not be ruled out. The authors suggested that the approach could potentially be generalized to other disease states and immunological phenotypes. A later analysis reported that several top co-occurrence clusters appeared linked to parvovirus B19, influenza, CMV and Epstein-Barr virus. In a later analysis, most CMV-associated TCR beta chains were found to appear HLA-restricted, with HLA associations seemingly driven largely by CMV exposure. In a later genetic analysis, fewer N-insertions in productive TCRs were reported among donors in an Asian-associated ancestry cluster than the roughly 700-donor mean. An earlier analysis of approximately 590 of the donors showed that most TCR beta V segments appeared in productive rearrangements either about 87% or about 30% of the time, which broadly matched IMGT annotations. Most TCR sequences were seen in very few donors, while some public TCRs were found in many individuals. In a later analysis, TCR association rates were found to vary across HLA loci, with the most associated TCRs seen for DRB1 alleles and the fewest for HLA-C alleles. A further reported finding was that TCR beta sequences accurately predicted the HLA-A and HLA-B alleles for most subjects in the first cohort. Because counts were too low, some 17 rarely observed V segments, including chromosome 9 orphons, were left out of the earlier analysis of 587 of the donors. HLA typing was unavailable for some donors at each locus, so association tests used only the typed subset.

The cohort consisted of 600 to 750 healthy bone marrow donors. All cohort members were sampled while nominally healthy, although unrecorded immune exposures were likely present. The donor was CMV seronegative and was included in the group of approximately 350 seronegative cohort members. A peripheral blood sample was provided by each donor, and peripheral blood mononuclear cells were used for TCR beta sequencing. The Qiagen DNeasy Blood Extraction Kit was used to extract genomic DNA from the blood cell samples. The CDR3 holds 21 amino acids from the cysteine to the phenylalanine. Only the CDR3 portion is preserved as DNA: 63 bases, with reading frame beginning at the first base. In the germline V gene, CDR1 corresponds to MGHRA and CDR2 to YSYEKL. Unmatched junction bases come to 17, with V trimmed by 4 bases and J by 3 bases.

The chain was built from TRBV4-1 and TRBJ2-2, with 13 middle bases fitting TRBD2. The TCR comes from a man aged 25 to 40 in good health and CMV-seronegative. The specimen was PBMCs. In nucleotides, the sequence is TGCGCCAGCAGCCGGACAAAGGTACTAGCGGGAGGGCCGACGGACACCGGGGAGCTGTTTTTT. The encoded protein is CASSRTKVLAGGPTDTGELFF.